This entry lists 5 T cell receptor beta chains sequenced from one sample in a study of STAT5B mutations in CD4+ large granular lymphocyte leukemia (dated by TCRdb to the early 2020s). Libraries were made using the immunoSEQ multiplex PCR assay. TCRdb retrieved this table from immuneACCESS and kept in-frame rearrangements only. Not all clones are present; in checked studies, unresolved V genes account for under half, and no reason is known for the remainder. A total of tens of thousands of clones appear in this sample, about 71% of them only once. The biggest ten clones account for roughly 0.44% of the sample. Source material: CD4+ T cells from blood buffy coats. The receptors stem from a human donor in good health.

V is TRBV7-8 and J is TRBJ2-5, with TRBD1 matching 10 bases. The CDR3 covers 15 residues. Looked up from germline, CDR1 is SGHVS and CDR2 is FQNEAQ. Losses at the gene ends were 5 bases for V and 2 bases for J; bases not matched to a gene: 5. CDR3 coding DNA: TGTGCCAGCAGCATTGGGACAGGGGTTCAAGAGACCCAGTACTTC. Translated: CASSIGTGVQETQYF.

As for this clone: In the same sample, other DNA sequences code for this CDR3. This chain uses TRBV19 with TRBJ2-7; D is tentatively TRBD1 or TRBD2 (7 bases each). Germline V lookup: CDR1 LNHDA, CDR2 SQIVND (reference sequence). Trimming left V 5 bases short and J 9 bases short, with 17 bases between. CDR3 length equals 13 residues. This CDR3 is CASSAGQGGSQYF. CDR3 sequence (DNA): TGTGCCAGTAGTGCCGGGCAGGGGGGGTCGCAGTACTTC. Looking up the rest from reference TRBV19 and TRBJ2-7 gives the full variable domain: DGGITQSPKYLFRKEGQNVTLSCEQNLNHDAMYWYRQDPGQGLRLIYYSQIVNDFQKGDIAEGYSVSREKKESFPLTVTSAQKNPTAFYLCASSAGQGGSQYFGPGTRLTVT.

The chain employs TRBV19 and TRBJ2-6; no definite D call. V lost 2 bases and J 2 bases, leaving 13 bases between the germline ends. There are 17 residues in the CDR3. CDR1 is LNHDA and CDR2 is SQIVND in the germline V gene (reference sequence). The CDR3 nucleotides are TGTGCCAGTAGTATATTGGACCGCCCGCCTGGGGCCAACGTCCTGACTTTC. Protein sequence: CASSILDRPPGANVLTF.

The chain recombines TRBV6-1 with TRBJ1-2; 8 nucleotides align to TRBD1. The CDR3 is 18 residues long. V lost 4 bases and J lost 3; bases outside the gene matches: 16. CDR1 MNHNS and CDR2 SASEGT come from the germline V gene. Here the CDR3 DNA reads TGTGCCAGCAGTGGGACCCTTTTTAGCGGACAGGGCTACTATGGCTACACCTTC. Its protein product is CASSGTLFSGQGYYGYTF.

This chain joins TRBV20-1 and TRBJ1-1; TRBD1 might be the D (6 bases). The V end was cut by 6 bases, the J end by 9 bases, with 11 bases between. The germline V gene encodes CDR1 DFQATT and CDR2 SNEGSKA (reference sequence). The CDR3 has 10 residues. CDR3 bases: TGCAGTGCAAGGACAGTGAAAGCTTTCTTT. Protein: CSARTVKAFF.